This T cell receptor beta chain was obtained from a study of blood T cells in healthy people across ages. A second PCR of roughly 6 to 12 cycles used a sample-barcoded 5' primer and a J-beta primer mix. There were at least 3 million CDR3-containing paired-end reads obtained from each sample. TCRdb recomputed calls from the 5' RACE reads with MiXCR, one row per CDR3 protein. The table includes 1.5 million to 2 million distinct CDR3 sequences, around 36% detected once. As concerns this clonotype: Its cognate antigen is unknown.

Study results and caveats: Donor CMV status, an unknown factor, possibly confounded changes in expanded clonotypes. Unsorted PBMCs prevented conclusive naive versus antigen-experienced comparison.

The receptor comes from a woman aged 25 to 45 in good health. Sequencing was carried out using blood.

CDR3 sequence: CASRETRSTDTQYF. CDR3 sequence (DNA): TGTGCCAGCCGGGAGACGCGTAGCACAGATACGCAGTATTTT. V and J are TRBV6-1 and TRBJ2-3, with D perhaps TRBD2 (6 bases). The germline gives CDR1 MNHNS, CDR2 SASEGT. This CDR3 is built from 14 residues. Trimming took 8 bases from V and 0 from J, leaving 12 bases between them.